Included here is one T cell receptor (beta chain) sequence, with context. The sample originates from a study of blood T cells in healthy people across ages. Study-level background: With template switching, about one barcoded beta molecule was captured per two T cells.

Next came a second PCR, run for about 7 to 12 cycles, which used a sample-barcoded 5' primer along with a J-beta primer mix. TCRdb re-called the 5' RACE reads through MiXCR, storing one row per CDR3 protein. This table has about 680,000 distinct CDR3 sequences, approximately 49% appearing once. Per the germline V gene, CDR1 is SNHLY and CDR2 is FYNNEI. The CDR3 loop spans 15 amino acids. This chain connects TRBV2 to TRBJ2-7; TRBD2 is a possible D gene (5 bases). Near its end, the DNA agrees better with TRBJ2-5, so the J call may be wrong. The receptor comes from a woman aged 60 to 75 in good health. The specimen was blood. The CDR3 spells CASSEALRGRETQYF. The DNA for the CDR3 is TGTGCCAGCAGTGAAGCGCTTCGAGGGAGAGAGACCCAGTACTTC.